This is a list of T cell receptor beta chains from one sample in a study of monozygotic twins with inflammatory bowel disease. From the 5' RACE reads, TCRdb lists one entry per CDR3 protein and no DNA. This repertoire includes approximately 340,000 distinct CDR3 sequences. The sequencing sample was made of blood. All receptors derive from a human donor with ulcerative colitis or Crohn's disease, or a healthy co-twin of an affected twin (not recorded which). Both conserved end residues are part of each CDR3.

len: 16
j_gene: TRBJ2-3
v_gene: TRBV30
CDR3aa: CAWSVGLAGSTDTQYF

len: 11
j_gene: TRBJ1-1
v_gene: TRBV20-1
CDR3aa: CSARRLKEAFF

len: 15
j_gene: TRBJ2-1
v_gene: TRBV2
CDR3aa: CASSEDQGAYNEQFF

len: 15
j_gene: TRBJ2-7
v_gene: TRBV20-1
CDR3aa: CSARRTRGVSYEQYF

len: 14
j_gene: TRBJ2-7
v_gene: TRBV7-8
CDR3aa: CASSSRGGPREQYF

len: 15
j_gene: TRBJ2-3
v_gene: TRBV7-9
CDR3aa: CASSLQGTRTDTQYF

len: 17
j_gene: TRBJ1-3
v_gene: TRBV14
CDR3aa: CASSQARQAFSGNTIYF

len: 14
j_gene: TRBJ2-3
v_gene: TRBV29-1
CDR3aa: CSVLFGISTDTQYF

len: 14
j_gene: TRBJ2-3
v_gene: TRBV4-1
CDR3aa: CASSQIPGTDTQYF

len: 12
j_gene: TRBJ1-5
v_gene: TRBV28
CDR3aa: CASGQKYQPQHF

len: 19
j_gene: TRBJ2-3
v_gene: TRBV12-3/TRBV12-4
CDR3aa: CASSSRSRGLFKSTDTQYF

len: 17
j_gene: TRBJ2-1
v_gene: TRBV7-8
CDR3aa: CASSLSLRASGYNEQFF

len: 14
j_gene: TRBJ2-4
v_gene: TRBV4-3
CDR3aa: CASSQGTGGGIQYF

len: 13
j_gene: TRBJ2-3
v_gene: TRBV7-9
CDR3aa: CASSPSGIDTQYF

len: 15
j_gene: TRBJ2-5
v_gene: TRBV20-1
CDR3aa: CSARDGTGGSETQYF

len: 13
j_gene: TRBJ2-1
v_gene: TRBV24-1
CDR3aa: CATSDSQAPEQFF

len: 18
j_gene: TRBJ2-6
v_gene: TRBV12-3/TRBV12-4
CDR3aa: CASSFSSGGASGANVLTF

len: 15
j_gene: TRBJ1-1
v_gene: TRBV4-1
CDR3aa: CASSQRVTQNTEAFF

len: 15
j_gene: TRBJ1-2
v_gene: TRBV5-1
CDR3aa: CASSLGSGRIGGYTF

len: 15
j_gene: TRBJ2-1
v_gene: TRBV10-3
CDR3aa: CAISQMGDGYNEQFF

len: 14
j_gene: TRBJ1-6
v_gene: TRBV12-3/TRBV12-4
CDR3aa: CASSLRQDNSPLHF

len: 15
j_gene: TRBJ2-3
v_gene: TRBV15
CDR3aa: CATSRERGGTDTQYF

len: 15
j_gene: TRBJ1-5
v_gene: TRBV28
CDR3aa: CASSPAPRVGKPQHF

len: 12
j_gene: TRBJ2-5
v_gene: TRBV12-3/TRBV12-4
CDR3aa: CASGAPGETQYF

len: 14
j_gene: TRBJ2-7
v_gene: TRBV5-1
CDR3aa: CASSFAGENYEQYF

len: 15
j_gene: TRBJ2-2
v_gene: TRBV4-1
CDR3aa: CASSQGGQGGVWLFF

len: 15
j_gene: TRBJ1-3
v_gene: TRBV4-1
CDR3aa: CASSQTGLSGNTIYF

len: 11
j_gene: TRBJ1-1
v_gene: TRBV2
CDR3aa: CASGIDREAFF